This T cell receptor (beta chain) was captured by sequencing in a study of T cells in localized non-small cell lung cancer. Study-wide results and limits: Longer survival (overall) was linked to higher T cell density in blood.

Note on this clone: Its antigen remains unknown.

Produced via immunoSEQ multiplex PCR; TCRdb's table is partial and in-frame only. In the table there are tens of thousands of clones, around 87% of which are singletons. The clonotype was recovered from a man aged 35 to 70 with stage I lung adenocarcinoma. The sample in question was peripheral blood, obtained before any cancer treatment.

The CDR3 coding sequence is TGTGCCAGCAGCGAAGGGGGCTTCGAGGGGGGCTACACCTTC. It yields the protein CASSEGGFEGGYTF. The chain uses TRBV5-4 and TRBJ1-2; TRBD1 matches at 7 bases. J lost 8 bases, V lost 4 bases, and 11 bases had no gene match. Germline V CDR1 and CDR2: SGHNT, YYREEE (reference sequence). The CDR3 extends over 14 amino acids.